This record looks at one T cell receptor beta chain sequence and its context. Its specificity is unknown. This specimen belongs to a study of T-cell reconstitution after alpha-beta-depleted transplantation in children. Study findings and constraints: Several hundred rapidly expanded clones from non-depleted graft cells reportedly supplied alpha-beta T cells about two months post-transplant.

Trimming removed 1 base from V and 6 bases from J, with 10 bases in between. The germline gives CDR1 DFQATT, CDR2 SNEGSKA (reference sequence). The CDR3 runs to 13 residues. TCRbeta library construction was performed incorporating unique molecular identifiers. TCRdb ran MiXCR on the PCR reads and lists one entry per CDR3 protein. The sample includes about 210,000 distinct CDR3 sequences, roughly 15% of them seen just once. The TCR comes from a male patient between 2 and 10 years old who had a stem cell transplant for acute lymphoblastic leukemia, so the T cells may come from the graft donor. J is TRBJ2-1 and V is TRBV20-1; D is ambiguous. Sample: PBMCs, mostly from graft donor cells, taken 360 days after TCRalphabeta/CD19-depleted stem cell transplant. CDR3 region: CSARGREFNEQFF. The CDR3 DNA sequence: TGCAGTGCTAGAGGTAGAGAATTCAATGAGCAGTTCTTC.